These 22 T cell receptor beta chains were sequenced from one sample in a study of cytomegalovirus exposure and HLA in healthy donors. The primer mix had 60 Vbeta and 13 Jbeta primers. The method was immunoSEQ multiplex PCR; TCRdb's version includes in-frame clones alone and lacks a portion of them. The sample records about 140,000 clones, about 74% being singletons. What was sequenced was PBMCs. The receptors stem from a man aged 25-45 years in good health and CMV-seronegative.

J is TRBJ2-1 and V is TRBV30, with 7 positions matching TRBD2. Trimming took 4 bases from V and 0 from J; bases not matched to a gene: 6. The CDR3 is 15 amino acids. Germline CDR1 is GTSNPN and CDR2 is SVGIG (reference sequence). CDR3 nucleotides: TGTGCCTGGACCCCTAGCGGCCTCTCCTACAATGAGCAGTTCTTC. Translating gives CAWTPSGLSYNEQFF.

This chain connects TRBV13 to TRBJ2-7; TRBD2 aligns across 11 bases. The CDR3 is 15 amino acids. Trimming took 5 bases from V and 3 from J; bases not matched to a gene: 6. Germline assignment: CDR1 PRHDT and CDR2 FYEKMQ (reference sequence). As DNA, the CDR3 is TGTGCCAGCAGCCCCTTCCTAGCGGGAGGCTACGAGCAGTACTTC. Its translation: CASSPFLAGGYEQYF.

The chain links TRBV19 to TRBJ2-7; 10 bases map to TRBD2. This CDR3 is built from 15 residues. Germline V lookup: CDR1 LNHDA, CDR2 SQIVND (reference sequence). J lost 3 bases, V lost 4 bases, and 6 bases had no gene match. The CDR3 sequence: CASSTSSGSSYEQYF. Written as DNA, the CDR3 is TGTGCCAGTAGTACCTCTAGCGGGAGTAGCTACGAGCAGTACTTC.

The chain combines TRBV7-2 with TRBJ1-1; D call uncertain. The germline gives CDR1 SGHTA, CDR2 FQGNSA. Trimming cost V 1 base and J 1 base, with 7 bases left between them. CDR3 length: 14 amino acids. CDR3 sequence reads: CASSLEAGNTEAFF. The CDR3 DNA follows: TGTGCCAGCAGCTTAGAGGCGGGGAACACTGAAGCTTTCTTT.

This sequence joins TRBV27 and TRBJ2-7, with 11 bases aligning to TRBD1. CDR1 MNHEY and CDR2 SMNVEV come from the germline V gene (reference sequence). This CDR3 region has 13 residues. V gave up 5 bases and J gave up 6 bases; unmatched junction bases: 3. The CDR3 region has the DNA TGTGCCAGCAGTCCGGGGACAGGGGGCGAGCAGTACTTC. This translates into CASSPGTGGEQYF.

This chain connects TRBV13 to TRBJ1-1; 7 bases are shared with TRBD1. This CDR3 has 14 residues. Germline assignment: CDR1 PRHDT and CDR2 FYEKMQ (reference sequence). J was trimmed by 4 bases and V by 5 bases; bases with no gene match: 7. The CDR3 region has the DNA TGTGCCAGCAGCCGAACGACAGGGTCCACTGAAGCTTTCTTT. Residues: CASSRTTGSTEAFF.

This chain links TRBV6-5 with TRBJ1-5; 9 bases match TRBD1. The germline gives CDR1 MNHEY, CDR2 SVGAGI. The ends lost 8 bases at V and 7 bases at J; junction bases unmatched: 9. The CDR3 is 14 amino acids. The CDR3 DNA follows: TGTGCCAGCGCACCACAGGGGGCAGGCCAGCCCCAGCATTTT. Its protein product is CASAPQGAGQPQHF.

The chain has TRBV6-1 and TRBJ2-7, with 8 nucleotides matching TRBD1. V shed 1 base, J shed 3 bases, and the junction held 8 bases outside the gene matches. This CDR3 is 16 amino acids long. The V gene's germline CDR1 is MNHNS and CDR2 SASEGT. For the CDR3, the DNA is TGTGCCAGCAGTGAAGATTCAGGACAGGGAGGCTACGAGCAGTACTTC. It codes for CASSEDSGQGGYEQYF.

This clone has more than one count but fewer than ten. The chain uses TRBV19 and TRBJ2-4; TRBD1 matches at 10 bases. V lost 5 bases to trimming and J lost 0 bases; unmatched junction nucleotides: 4. Germline CDR1 and CDR2: LNHDA and SQIVND (reference sequence). The CDR3 consists of 16 residues. The CDR3 region is CASSFRDRGAKNIQYF. The CDR3 region has the DNA TGTGCCAGTAGTTTCCGGGACAGGGGAGCCAAAAACATTCAGTACTTC.

This sequence joins TRBV6-4 and TRBJ2-1; 9 bases are a match to TRBD2. Per the germline V gene, CDR1 is MRHNA and CDR2 is SNTAGT. The CDR3 extends over 17 amino acids. Trimming cost V 4 bases and J 3 bases; bases outside gene matches: 10. CDR3 sequence: CASSAGLASNNYNEQFF. The CDR3 coding sequence is TGTGCCAGCAGTGCCGGACTAGCGTCCAATAACTACAATGAGCAGTTCTTC.

The J gene is TRBJ1-4, the V gene TRBV19, with 8 bases that match TRBD1. Trimming cost V 3 bases and J 8 bases; bases outside gene matches: 5. The CDR3 totals 14 residues. Germline V gene lookup returns CDR1 LNHDA and CDR2 SQIVND (reference sequence). The CDR3 bases are TGTGCCAGTAGTATCGGACAGGGCATCGAAAAACTGTTTTTT. This translates into CASSIGQGIEKLFF.

The chain employs TRBV10-3 and TRBJ1-2, with D tentatively TRBD1 (6 bases). V lost 0 bases to trimming and J lost 8 bases, with 22 bases between them. This CDR3 spans 17 amino acids. Germline V gene sequence: CDR1 ENHRY, CDR2 SYGVKD. This CDR3 reads CAISESGQSRDIGGYTF. The CDR3 DNA sequence: TGTGCCATCAGTGAGTCCGGACAGAGCAGGGATATCGGCGGCTACACCTTC.

The genes are TRBV7-8 and TRBJ2-3; 10 bases agree with TRBD2. Germline V gene sequence: CDR1 SGHVS, CDR2 FQNEAQ. The trim removed 2 bases at V and 5 bases at J, leaving 13 bases unmatched. There are 18 residues in the CDR3. CDR3 nucleotides: TGTGCCAGCAGCTTAAACCTAGCGGGAGAGGAGGCCGTAGATACGCAGTATTTT. The encoded protein is CASSLNLAGEEAVDTQYF.

The rearrangement uses TRBV7-9 and TRBJ1-4, with 7 bases lining up with TRBD1. CDR3 size: 15 residues. V shed 5 bases, J shed 3 bases, and the junction held 6 bases outside the gene matches. The germline V gene encodes CDR1 SEHNR and CDR2 FQNEAQ (reference sequence). For the CDR3, the DNA is TGTGCCAGCAGCAGACAGGGACAACCTAATGAAAAACTGTTTTTT. It specifies CASSRQGQPNEKLFF.

In its sample, this clone was seen a few times. The gene calls are TRBV5-6 and TRBJ2-7; tentatively, D is TRBD2 (6 bases). This CDR3 has 14 residues. V lost 5 bases and J 3 bases, leaving 15 bases between the germline ends. CDR1 is SGHDT, CDR2 YYEEEE, per germline. DNA for the CDR3: TGTGCCAGCAGAGGCGGGACTCAGGGCTACGAGCAGTACTTC. Translation: CASRGGTQGYEQYF.

This clone was counted once. The rearrangement links TRBV18 to TRBJ1-1; 7 positions match TRBD1. The CDR3 has 16 residues. CDR1 KGHSH and CDR2 LQKENI come from the germline V gene. V trimming: 5 bases; J trimming: 0 bases; junction bases outside the gene matches: 9. Here the CDR3 reads CASSDQTGSMNTEAFF. In DNA, the CDR3 is TGTGCCAGCTCAGATCAGACAGGGAGCATGAACACTGAAGCTTTCTTT.

This sequence joins TRBV5-1 and TRBJ2-7, with 8 bases aligning to TRBD2. There are 16 residues in the CDR3. Germline CDR1 is SGHRS and CDR2 is YFSETQ. V shed 3 bases and J 2 bases; nucleotides not matched to a gene: 10. CDR3 bases: TGCGCCAGCAGCTCGGCACTCGCGGGAGGAGCCTACGAGCAGTACTTC. Amino acids: CASSSALAGGAYEQYF.

The V gene is TRBV28, the J gene TRBJ2-1, with 8 bases fitting TRBD1. V lost 9 bases to trimming and J lost 0 bases; unmatched junction nucleotides: 4. This CDR3 region has 14 residues. Germline CDR1 MDHEN, CDR2 SYDVKM. The CDR3 spells CASGQGPSYNEQFF. The CDR3 DNA reads TGTGCCAGTGGACAGGGACCCTCCTACAATGAGCAGTTCTTC. Based on the CDR3 plus reference TRBV28 and TRBJ2-1, the full variable domain is DVKVTQSSRYLVKRTGEKVFLECVQDMDHENMFWYRQDPGLGLRLIYFSYDVKMKEKGDIPEGYSVSREKKERFSLILESASTNQTSMYLCASGQGPSYNEQFFGPGTRLTVL.

Of note for this clone: Its ends do not fully match the called genes, so a read error is possible. The V gene is TRBV7-7, the J gene TRBJ2-3, with a tentative D call TRBD1 (6 bases). Germline V lookup: CDR1 SSHAT, CDR2 FNYEAQ (reference sequence). The CDR3 contains 16 residues. For the CDR3, the DNA is TGTGCTAGCAGCTCCGGGCCCAGACAGGGCACAGATACGCAGTATTTT. Translation gives CASSSGPRQGTDTQYF.

Notes on this clone: Relative to the germline gene, one junction end is altered; a read error may explain this. The chain uses TRBV18 and TRBJ2-7, with 9 bases aligning to TRBD2. The CDR3 sequence is 12 residues long. The germline gives CDR1 KGHSH, CDR2 LQKENI. In DNA, the CDR3 is TGTGCCAGCTCACCCGTAGCGGGAGATTATAGCTTC. Amino acid sequence: CASSPVAGDYSF.

The CDR3 spells CASSELFGTTQETQYF. CDR3 bases: TGTGCCAGCAGTGAACTCTTCGGGACAACACAAGAGACCCAGTACTTC. The chain has TRBV6-1 and TRBJ2-5; the D gene is possibly TRBD1 (6 bases). The CDR3 consists of 16 residues. Per germline, CDR1 MNHNS and CDR2 SASEGT. V dropped 2 bases and J dropped 2 bases, with 15 bases sitting between them.

This clone was picked up a small number of times. The V gene is TRBV29-1, the J gene TRBJ2-1, with TRBD2 matching over 14 bases. Trimming cost V 6 bases and J 7 bases; bases outside gene matches: 8. The CDR3 spans 15 residues. CDR1 is SQVTM, CDR2 ANQGSEA, per germline. The CDR3 here is CSVDAGTSGSNEQFF. The CDR3 DNA is TGCAGCGTAGATGCCGGGACTAGCGGGAGTAATGAGCAGTTCTTC.